The 8 T cell receptor beta chains reported below all come from one sample, sequenced in a study of patients and donors after allogeneic stem cell transplantation. TCRdb analysed the RT-PCR reads with MiXCR anew, one entry per CDR3 protein. This table holds roughly 880,000 distinct CDR3 sequences, roughly 18% found once. Sequencing was performed on blood, either unsorted or a sorted T cell fraction (not recorded which). The receptors stem from a human donor who was either an allogeneic HSCT recipient or a stem cell or donor lymphocyte infusion donor (not recorded which). It is not recorded whose cells these are; they may come from a transplant donor.

This clonotype was recorded a few times. The chain combines TRBV9 with TRBJ1-2; maybe TRBD1 (6 bases). Germline CDR1 SGDLS, CDR2 YYNGEE. Trimming stripped 1 base from V and 4 bases from J, with 14 bases between. This CDR3 contains 15 residues. This CDR3 reads CASSVSVEGGYGYTF. CDR3 coding DNA: TGTGCCAGCAGCGTATCAGTCGAGGGGGGCTATGGCTACACCTTC.

This clonotype was counted many times. The V gene is TRBV4-2, the J gene TRBJ1-1; D is possibly TRBD1 (6 bases). Trimming stripped 3 bases from V and 0 bases from J, with 11 bases between. This CDR3 comprises 15 residues. Germline-derived CDR1 and CDR2 are LGHNA and YNFKEQ. CDR3 DNA sequence: TGTGCCAGCAGCCAGTATGGACAGATGAACACTGAAGCTTTCTTT. Translated: CASSQYGQMNTEAFF.

This CDR3 is CASTQGSSYNSPLHF. The DNA of the CDR3 is TGTGCCAGCACCCAGGGGTCCTCCTATAATTCACCCCTCCACTTT. This chain links TRBV12-3 or TRBV12-4 with TRBJ1-6; possibly TRBD1 for D (6 bases). The V and J ends lost 7 bases and 0 bases respectively, with 10 bases between them. The CDR3 is 15 amino acids.

The chain uses TRBV5-1 and TRBJ2-1; the D is unclear. V was pared by 4 bases and J by 6 bases, with 14 bases between. The CDR3 has 14 residues. Germline V gene sequence: CDR1 SGHRS, CDR2 YFSETQ. DNA for the CDR3: TGCGCCAGCAGCCCCGTCCGGGTTGGCAATGAGCAGTTCTTC. It yields the protein CASSPVRVGNEQFF.

This clonotype has at least ten counts. The rearrangement links TRBV12-3 or TRBV12-4 to TRBJ2-3; 11 bases fit TRBD2. The CDR3 covers 15 residues. With V trimmed by 4 bases and J by 3 bases, 3 bases remained unmatched. The CDR3 DNA is TGTGCCAGCAGTTCTCCTAGCGGGGGGACAGATACGCAGTATTTT. Translating gives CASSSPSGGTDTQYF.

This clonotype was counted many times. The CDR3 region is CSARLVGKADTQYF. CDR3 coding DNA: TGCAGCGCGAGACTAGTCGGGAAGGCAGATACGCAGTATTTT. This sequence joins TRBV29-1 and TRBJ2-3, with D tentatively TRBD2 (6 bases). There are 14 residues in the CDR3. V lost 7 bases to trimming and J lost 4 bases, with 18 bases between them. Germline V lookup: CDR1 SQVTM, CDR2 ANQGSEA.

This chain connects TRBV19 to TRBJ1-1; D uncertain. Trimming removed 3 bases at V and 1 base at J, with 6 bases between. CDR1 and CDR2 from the germline V gene are LNHDA and SQIVND (reference sequence). CDR3 length equals 13 residues. This CDR3 reads CASSIPGNTEAFF. The CDR3 DNA sequence: TGTGCCAGTAGTATCCCAGGGAACACTGAAGCTTTCTTT.

In its sample, this clonotype was seen a few times. The chain couples TRBV7-2 to TRBJ1-5, with D uncertain. Germline V lookup: CDR1 SGHTA, CDR2 FQGNSA. V gave up 1 base and J gave up 3 bases, with 10 bases separating them. The CDR3 is 15 residues long. CDR3 nucleotide sequence: TGTGCCAGCAGCTTAGGACCTGCTCTCAATCAGCCCCAGCATTTT. Its protein is CASSLGPALNQPQHF.